This record covers a single T cell receptor (beta chain). Germline lookup yields CDR1 SGHRS and CDR2 YFSETQ. This CDR3 has 16 residues. V lost 4 bases, J lost 5 bases, and 9 bases stayed unmatched. This specimen comes from a study of T cells in Graves' hyperthyroidism and ophthalmopathy. TCR beta CDR3 regions were amplified from RNA transcripts. First-round RT-PCR targeting the TCR CDR3 was performed with the HTBI primer set. MiXCR, run by TCRdb on the multiplex PCR reads, gives a single entry per CDR3 protein. The table records around 520,000 distinct CDR3 sequences, roughly 15% of them present only once.

The V call is TRBV5-1, the J call TRBJ2-7, with 13 bases matching TRBD2. The source of this sequence is a woman aged 35 to 49 with Graves' hyperthyroidism. Sequencing was performed on blood. The CDR3 here is CASSRTSGSTAHEQYF. In DNA form, the CDR3 reads TGCGCCAGCAGCCGGACTAGCGGGAGTACAGCCCACGAGCAGTACTTC. The entire variable domain, with the rest obtained from reference TRBV5-1 and TRBJ2-7, is as follows: KAGVTQTPRYLIKTRGQQVTLSCSPISGHRSVSWYQQTPGQGLQFLFEYFSETQRNKGNFPGRFSGRQFSNSRSEMNVSTLELGDSALYLCASSRTSGSTAHEQYFGPGTRLTVT.